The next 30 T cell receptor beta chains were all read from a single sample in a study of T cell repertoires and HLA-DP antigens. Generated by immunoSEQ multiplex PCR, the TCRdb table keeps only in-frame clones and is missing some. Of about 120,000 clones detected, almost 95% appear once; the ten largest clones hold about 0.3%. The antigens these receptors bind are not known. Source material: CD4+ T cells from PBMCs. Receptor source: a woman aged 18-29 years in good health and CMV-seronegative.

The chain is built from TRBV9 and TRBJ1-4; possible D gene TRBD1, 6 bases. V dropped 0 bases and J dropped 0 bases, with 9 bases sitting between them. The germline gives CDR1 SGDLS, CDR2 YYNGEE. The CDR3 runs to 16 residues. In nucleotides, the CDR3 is TGTGCCAGCAGCGTAGCAGGGGATGCAACTAATGAAAAACTGTTTTTT. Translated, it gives CASSVAGDATNEKLFF.

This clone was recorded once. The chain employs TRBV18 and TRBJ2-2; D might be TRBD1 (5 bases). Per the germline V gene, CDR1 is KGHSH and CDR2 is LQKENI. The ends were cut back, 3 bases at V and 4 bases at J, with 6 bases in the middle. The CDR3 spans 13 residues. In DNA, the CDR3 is TGTGCCAGCTCACCTGACAGCACCGGGGAGCTGTTTTTT. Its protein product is CASSPDSTGELFF.

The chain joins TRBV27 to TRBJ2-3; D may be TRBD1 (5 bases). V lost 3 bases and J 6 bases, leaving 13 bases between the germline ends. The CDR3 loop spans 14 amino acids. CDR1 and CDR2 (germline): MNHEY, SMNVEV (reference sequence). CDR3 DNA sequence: TGTGCCAGCAGTTTCAGGACCCACAGGGATACGCAGTATTTT. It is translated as CASSFRTHRDTQYF.

DNA for the CDR3: TGTGCCAGCTCACCACCGGGACTAGCGGGCGGGGAGCTGTTTTTT. This encodes CASSPPGLAGGELFF. The chain is built from TRBV18 and TRBJ2-2; 12 nucleotides match TRBD2. The CDR3 loop spans 15 amino acids. V dropped 0 bases and J dropped 7; count of bases not matched to a gene: 0. CDR1 is KGHSH and CDR2 is LQKENI in the germline V gene.

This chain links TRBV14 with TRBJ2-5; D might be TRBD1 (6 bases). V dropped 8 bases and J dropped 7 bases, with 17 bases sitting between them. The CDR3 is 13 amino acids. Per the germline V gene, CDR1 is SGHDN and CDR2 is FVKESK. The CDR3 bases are TGTGCCAGCGCCATGGGGGCGCTCGGGACCCAGTACTTC. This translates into CASAMGALGTQYF. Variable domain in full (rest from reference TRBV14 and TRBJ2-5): EAGVTQFPSHSVIEKGQTVTLRCDPISGHDNLYWYRRVMGKEIKFLLHFVKESKQDESGMPNNRFLAERTGGTYSTLKVQPAELEDSGVYFCASAMGALGTQYFGPGTRLLVL.

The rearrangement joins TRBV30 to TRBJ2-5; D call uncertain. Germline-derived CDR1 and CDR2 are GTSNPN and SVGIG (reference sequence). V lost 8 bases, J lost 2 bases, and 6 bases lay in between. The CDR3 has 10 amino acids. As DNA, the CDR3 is TGTGCCGGGTCGCAAGAGACCCAGTACTTC. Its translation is CAGSQETQYF. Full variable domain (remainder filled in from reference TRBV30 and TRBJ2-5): SQTIHQWPATLVQPVGSPLSLECTVEGTSNPNLYWYRQAAGRGLQLLFYSVGIGQISSEVPQNLSASRPQDRQFILSSKKLLLSDSGFYLCAGSQETQYFGPGTRLLVL.

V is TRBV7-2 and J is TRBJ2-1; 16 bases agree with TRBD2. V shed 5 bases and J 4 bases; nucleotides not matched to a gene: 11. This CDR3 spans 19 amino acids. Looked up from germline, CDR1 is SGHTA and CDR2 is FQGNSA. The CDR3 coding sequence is TGTGCCAGCAGCCTAACCGGGACTAGCGGGAGGGCCAGGTACAATGAGCAGTTCTTC. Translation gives CASSLTGTSGRARYNEQFF.

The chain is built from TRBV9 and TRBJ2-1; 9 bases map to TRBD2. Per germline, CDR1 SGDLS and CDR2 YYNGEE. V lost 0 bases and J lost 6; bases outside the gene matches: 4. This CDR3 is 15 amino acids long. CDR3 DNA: TGTGCCAGCAGCGTAGAGGGACTAGCCATCAATGAGCAGTTCTTC. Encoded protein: CASSVEGLAINEQFF.

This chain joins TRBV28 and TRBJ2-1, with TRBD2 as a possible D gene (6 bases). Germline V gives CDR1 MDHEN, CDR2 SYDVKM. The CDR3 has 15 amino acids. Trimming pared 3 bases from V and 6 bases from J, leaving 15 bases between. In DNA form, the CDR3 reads TGTGCCAGCAGTTTTTCGGGAGTGGGTGGCAATGAGCAGTTCTTC. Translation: CASSFSGVGGNEQFF.

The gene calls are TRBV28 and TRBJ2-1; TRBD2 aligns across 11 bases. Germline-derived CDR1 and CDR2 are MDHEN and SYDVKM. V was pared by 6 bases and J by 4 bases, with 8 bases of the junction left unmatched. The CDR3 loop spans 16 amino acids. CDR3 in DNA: TGTGCCAGCAGCATACTAGGGACTAGCGGATACAATGAGCAGTTCTTC. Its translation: CASSILGTSGYNEQFF.

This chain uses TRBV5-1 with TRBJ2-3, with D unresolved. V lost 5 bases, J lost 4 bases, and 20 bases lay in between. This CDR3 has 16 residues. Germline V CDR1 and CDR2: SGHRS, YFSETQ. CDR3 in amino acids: CASSRPSASVADTQYF. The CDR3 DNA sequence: TGCGCCAGCAGTCGTCCCTCCGCCTCGGTCGCAGATACGCAGTATTTT.

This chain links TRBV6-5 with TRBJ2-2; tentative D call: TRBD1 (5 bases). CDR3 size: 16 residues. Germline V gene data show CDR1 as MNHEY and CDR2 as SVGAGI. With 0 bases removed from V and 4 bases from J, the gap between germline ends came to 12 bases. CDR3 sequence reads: CASSYSAQVVTGELFF. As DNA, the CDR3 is TGTGCCAGCAGTTACTCTGCACAGGTGGTCACCGGGGAGCTGTTTTTT.

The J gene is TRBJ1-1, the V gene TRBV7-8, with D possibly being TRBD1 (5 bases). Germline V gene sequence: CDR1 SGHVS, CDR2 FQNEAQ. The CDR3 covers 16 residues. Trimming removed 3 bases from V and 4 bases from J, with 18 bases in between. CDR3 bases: TGTGCCAGCAGCTTTTCCAGGGTGCAGACGAGCACTGAAGCTTTCTTT. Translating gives CASSFSRVQTSTEAFF.

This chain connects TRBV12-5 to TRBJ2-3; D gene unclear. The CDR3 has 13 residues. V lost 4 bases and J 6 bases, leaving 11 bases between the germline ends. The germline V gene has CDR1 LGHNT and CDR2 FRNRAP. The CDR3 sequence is CASGSHRADTQYF. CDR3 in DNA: TGTGCTAGTGGTTCCCACCGTGCGGATACGCAGTATTTT.

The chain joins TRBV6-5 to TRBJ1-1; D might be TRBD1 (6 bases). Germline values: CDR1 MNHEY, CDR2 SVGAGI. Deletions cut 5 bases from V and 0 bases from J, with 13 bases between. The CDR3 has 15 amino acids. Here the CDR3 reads CASSGPGAMNTEAFF. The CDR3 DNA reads TGTGCCAGCAGTGGGCCAGGGGCTATGAACACTGAAGCTTTCTTT.

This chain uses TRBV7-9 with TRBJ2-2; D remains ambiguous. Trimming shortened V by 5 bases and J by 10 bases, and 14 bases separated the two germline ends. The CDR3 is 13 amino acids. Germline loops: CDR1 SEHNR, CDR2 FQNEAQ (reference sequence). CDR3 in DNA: TGTGCCAGCAGCCGAGGACGGATAGAGGAGCTGTTTTTT. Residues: CASSRGRIEELFF. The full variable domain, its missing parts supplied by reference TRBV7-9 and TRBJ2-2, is DTGVSQNPRHKITKRGQNVTFRCDPISEHNRLYWYRQTLGQGPEFLTYFQNEAQLEKSRLLSDRFSAERPKGSFSTLEIQRTEQGDSAMYLCASSRGRIEELFFGEGSRLTVL.

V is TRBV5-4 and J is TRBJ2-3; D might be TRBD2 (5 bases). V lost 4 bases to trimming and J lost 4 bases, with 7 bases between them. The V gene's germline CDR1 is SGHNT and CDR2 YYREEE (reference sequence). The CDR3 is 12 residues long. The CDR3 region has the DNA TGTGCCAGCAGCCCGGAGGCAGATACGCAGTATTTT. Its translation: CASSPEADTQYF.

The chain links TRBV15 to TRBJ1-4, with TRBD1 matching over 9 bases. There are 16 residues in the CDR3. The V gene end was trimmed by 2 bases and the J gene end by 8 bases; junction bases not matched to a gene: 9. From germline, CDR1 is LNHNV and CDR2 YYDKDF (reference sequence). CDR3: CATSRPKQGAGEKLFF. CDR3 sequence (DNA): TGTGCCACCAGCAGACCGAAACAGGGGGCGGGAGAAAAACTGTTTTTT.

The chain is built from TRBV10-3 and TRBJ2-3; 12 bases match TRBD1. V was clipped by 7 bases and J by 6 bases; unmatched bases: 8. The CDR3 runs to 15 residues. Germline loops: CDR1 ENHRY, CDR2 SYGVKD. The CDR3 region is CAITEGQGAFDTQYF. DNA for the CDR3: TGTGCCATCACCGAGGGACAGGGGGCTTTTGATACGCAGTATTTT.

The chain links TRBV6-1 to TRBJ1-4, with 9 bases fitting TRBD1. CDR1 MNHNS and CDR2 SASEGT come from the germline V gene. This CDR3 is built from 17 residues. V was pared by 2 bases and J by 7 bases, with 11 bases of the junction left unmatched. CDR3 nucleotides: TGTGCCAGCAGTGAATCCGGGACAGGGAAACGGGGTGAAAAACTGTTTTTT. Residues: CASSESGTGKRGEKLFF.

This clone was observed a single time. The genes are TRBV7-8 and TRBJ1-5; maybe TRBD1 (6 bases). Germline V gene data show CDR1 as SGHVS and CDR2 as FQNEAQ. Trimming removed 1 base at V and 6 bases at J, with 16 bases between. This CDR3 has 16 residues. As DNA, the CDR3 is TGTGCCAGCAGCTTAGAGGCACAGGGTGTCGGTCAGCCCCAGCATTTT. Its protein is CASSLEAQGVGQPQHF.

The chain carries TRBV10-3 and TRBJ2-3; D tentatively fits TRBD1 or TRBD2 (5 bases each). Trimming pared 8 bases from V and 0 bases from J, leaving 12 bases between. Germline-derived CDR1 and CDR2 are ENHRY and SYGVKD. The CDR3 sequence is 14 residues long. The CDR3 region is CAIGGRISTDTQYF. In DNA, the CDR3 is TGTGCCATCGGGGGACGGATTAGCACAGATACGCAGTATTTT.

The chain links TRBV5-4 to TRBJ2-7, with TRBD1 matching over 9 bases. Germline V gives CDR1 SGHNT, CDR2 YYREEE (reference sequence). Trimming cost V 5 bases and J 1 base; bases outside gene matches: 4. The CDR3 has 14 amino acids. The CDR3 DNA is TGTGCCAGCAGTAGGGGACAGGGATCCTACGAGCAGTACTTC. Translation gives CASSRGQGSYEQYF.

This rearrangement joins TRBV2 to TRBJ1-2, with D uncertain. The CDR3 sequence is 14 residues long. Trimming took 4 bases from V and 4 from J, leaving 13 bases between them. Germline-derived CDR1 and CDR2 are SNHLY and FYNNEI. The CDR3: CASSVLGRTYGYTF. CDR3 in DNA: TGTGCCAGCAGTGTTCTAGGACGGACCTATGGCTACACCTTC.

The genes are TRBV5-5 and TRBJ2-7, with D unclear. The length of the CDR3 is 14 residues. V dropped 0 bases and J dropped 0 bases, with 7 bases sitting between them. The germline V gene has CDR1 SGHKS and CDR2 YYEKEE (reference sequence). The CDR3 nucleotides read TGTGCCAGCAGCTTGGCGTATTCCTCCTACGAGCAGTACTTC. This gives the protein CASSLAYSSYEQYF. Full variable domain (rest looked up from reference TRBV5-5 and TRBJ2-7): DAGVTQSPTHLIKTRGQQVTLRCSPISGHKSVSWYQQVLGQGPQFIFQYYEKEERGRGNFPDRFSARQFPNYSSELNVNALLLGDSALYLCASSLAYSSYEQYFGPGTRLTVT.

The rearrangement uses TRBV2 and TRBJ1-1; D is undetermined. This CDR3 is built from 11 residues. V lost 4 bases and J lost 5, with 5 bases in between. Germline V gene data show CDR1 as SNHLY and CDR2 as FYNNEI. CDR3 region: CASSGRTEAFF. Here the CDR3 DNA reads TGTGCCAGCAGTGGGAGGACTGAAGCTTTCTTT.

The CDR3 loop is CASSKGQGLNTGELFF. Written as DNA, the CDR3 is TGTGCCAGCAGCAAAGGACAGGGCCTAAACACCGGGGAGCTGTTTTTT. V and J are TRBV5-4 and TRBJ2-2, with 8 bases fitting TRBD1. Germline V gene data show CDR1 as SGHNT and CDR2 as YYREEE (reference sequence). V was pared by 4 bases and J by 2 bases, with 7 bases of the junction left unmatched. This CDR3 has 16 residues.

Here the CDR3 DNA reads TGCGCCATCCTCCCTCAGACAGGGAAATACGAGCAGTACGTC. Encoded protein: CAILPQTGKYEQYV. J is TRBJ2-7 and V is TRBV23-1; 7 bases line up with TRBD1. TRBV23-1 is an ORF, and what it does is uncertain. CDR3 length: 14 residues. Trimming cost V 10 bases and J 4 bases; bases outside gene matches: 13.

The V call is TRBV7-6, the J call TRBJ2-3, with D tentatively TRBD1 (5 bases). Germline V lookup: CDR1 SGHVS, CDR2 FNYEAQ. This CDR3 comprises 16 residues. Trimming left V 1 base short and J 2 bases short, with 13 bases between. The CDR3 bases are TGTGCCAGCAGCTTAGGTCGAGTAGGGGTCACAGATACGCAGTATTTT. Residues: CASSLGRVGVTDTQYF.

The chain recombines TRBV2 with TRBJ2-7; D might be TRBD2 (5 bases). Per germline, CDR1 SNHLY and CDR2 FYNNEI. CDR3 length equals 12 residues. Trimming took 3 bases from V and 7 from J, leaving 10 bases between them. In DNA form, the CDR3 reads TGTGCCAGCAGTGAGTATCCGGGGGAGCAGTACTTC. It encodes CASSEYPGEQYF.